Each of the 29 T cell receptor beta chains below was sequenced from the same sample in a study of T cell clonality in common variable immunodeficiency. Data came from immunoSEQ multiplex PCR; TCRdb stores just in-frame clones and leaves some out. Altogether 50,000 to 60,000 clones were found in the sample, and no singletons occur. The sample was peripheral blood mononuclear cells. These receptors originate from a person between 18 and 70 years old in good health.

This clone was counted many times. The read falls 3 residues short of the CDR3 end, and the missing part is taken from the germline J gene. J is TRBJ1-2 and V is TRBV5-6; D is possibly TRBD1 (6 bases). CDR3 length equals 14 residues. V was shortened by 0 bases and J by 5 bases, with 11 bases between the two germline ends. CDR1 is SGHDT, CDR2 YYEEEE, per germline. CDR3 bases read: TGTGCCAGCAGCTTGGCAGGGGTTGGATATGGC. As protein: CASSLAGVGYG. The full-length CDR3 reads as CASSLAGVGYGYTF. Drawing the rest from reference TRBV5-6 and TRBJ1-2, the complete variable domain is DAGVTQSPTHLIKTRGQQVTLRCSPKSGHDTVSWYQQALGQGPQFIFQYYEEEERQRGNFPDRFSGHQFPNYSSELNVNALLLGDSALYLCASSLAGVGYGYTFGSGTRLTVV.

In this sample, this clone turned up many times. Read coverage stops 3 residues before the CDR3 terminus; the germline J gene supplies the remainder. This sequence joins TRBV9 and TRBJ2-5; 7 nucleotides align to TRBD2. CDR3 size: 16 residues. The germline V gene has CDR1 SGDLS and CDR2 YYNGEE. Trimming at V came to 3 bases and at J to 2 bases, leaving 10 bases not matched to a gene. The CDR3 DNA, read in part, is TGTGCCAGCAGCGAGGCCTTTGGGGGGGGGCAAGAGACC. This gives the protein CASSEAFGGGQET. The complete CDR3 sequence is CASSEAFGGGQETQYF. Full variable domain (rest looked up from reference TRBV9 and TRBJ2-5): DSGVTQTPKHLITATGQRVTLRCSPRSGDLSVYWYQQSLDQGLQFLIQYYNGEERAKGNILERFSAQQFPDLHSELNLSSLELGDSALYFCASSEAFGGGQETQYFGPGTRLLVL.

This clone showed up many times. The sequence runs out 3 residues before the end of the CDR3; the remainder is reconstructed from the germline J gene. V usage is TRBV14 and J usage is TRBJ1-2; tentatively, D is TRBD1 (5 bases). Germline V lookup: CDR1 SGHDN, CDR2 FVKESK. The CDR3 extends over 15 amino acids. The CDR3 sequence: CASSQGAGLGRGYTF. The covered CDR3 bases are TGTGCCAGCAGCCAAGGTGCAGGGCTTGGTCGGGGC.

This clone came up many times. The CDR3 goes on 3 residues after the read ends, and that part is filled in from the germline J gene. The chain combines TRBV28 with TRBJ1-6; TRBD1 matches 7 bases. This CDR3 region has 18 residues. CDR1 and CDR2 (germline): MDHEN, SYDVKM. Trimming at V came to 3 bases and at J to 7 bases, leaving 15 bases not matched to a gene. The CDR3 is CASSLGGASGQQNSPLHF. The CDR3 DNA, read in part, is TGTGCCAGCAGTTTGGGTGGGGCCTCGGGACAGCAAAATTCACCC.

This clone occurred many times. The sequenced fragment ends 3 residues before the CDR3 boundary, so the rest is inferred from the germline J gene. The rearrangement links TRBV20-1 to TRBJ1-1, with D uncertain. The ends were cut back, 6 bases at V and 5 bases at J, with 16 bases in the middle. CDR3 length: 13 residues. Germline V gene sequence: CDR1 DFQATT, CDR2 SNEGSKA (reference sequence). Partial CDR3 DNA: TGCAGTGCCAGTCACAGCACGAGGACTGAA. Its protein product is CSASHSTRTE. The whole CDR3 is CSASHSTRTEAFF.

The sequenced CDR3 bases are TGTGCCAGCAGCATTGGACAGTTCATGAACACTGAA. It encodes CASSIGQFMNTE. The complete CDR3 protein is CASSIGQFMNTEAFF. V and J are TRBV7-2 and TRBJ1-1, with a possible D match to TRBD1 (6 bases). The read comes to an end 3 residues before the CDR3 does, leaving the germline J gene to fill in the end. This CDR3 is built from 15 residues. The V and J ends lost 5 bases and 0 bases respectively, with 13 bases between them. Germline values: CDR1 SGHTA, CDR2 FQGNSA.

This clone has a count of ten or more. Read data end 3 residues before the CDR3 end; the end is taken from the germline J gene. J is TRBJ2-5 and V is TRBV19; tentative D call: TRBD2 (6 bases). CDR1 LNHDA and CDR2 SQIVND come from the germline V gene (reference sequence). V lost 2 bases, J lost 5 bases, and 9 bases lay in between. The CDR3 runs to 13 residues. CDR3 bases read: TGTGCCAGTAGTATAAGCCTAGCGGAGACC. It codes for CASSISLAET. The CDR3 in full is CASSISLAETQYF.

This clone was seen a handful of times. This clone may be a read error of a much larger clone one base away. The read finishes 3 residues shy of the CDR3 end, and the germline J gene is used to complete it. The rearrangement joins TRBV2 to TRBJ1-6; possibly TRBD1 for D (6 bases). Germline CDR1 SNHLY, CDR2 FYNNEI. V was cut by 7 bases and J by 9 bases, with 22 bases left in between. The CDR3 totals 16 residues. The CDR3 reads CASTLGQGKGSSPLHF. The DNA read from the CDR3 is TGTGCCAGCACTTTAGGGCAGGGGAAGGGTAGTTCACCC.

In its sample, this clone was seen many times. The CDR3 goes on 3 residues after the read ends, and that part is filled in from the germline J gene. The chain employs TRBV20-1 and TRBJ2-2; the D is unclear. CDR1 and CDR2 from the germline V gene are DFQATT and SNEGSKA (reference sequence). CDR3 length: 13 residues. This chain's CDR3 is CSARPPTNEKLFF. The sequenced part of the CDR3 DNA is TGCAGTGCTAGACCCCCAACTAATGAAAAG.

The CDR3 loop is CASRHPGHSPLFF. The part of the CDR3 DNA that was read is TGTGCCAGCAGGCATCCAGGGCATTCACCA. J is TRBJ1-4 and V is TRBV7-9, with D possibly matching TRBD1 (5 bases). Read data end 3 residues before the CDR3 end; the end is taken from the germline J gene. Looked up from germline, CDR1 is SEHNR and CDR2 is FQNEAQ (reference sequence). This CDR3 contains 13 residues.

This clone was observed many times. The sequence runs out 3 residues before the end of the CDR3; the remainder is reconstructed from the germline J gene. This rearrangement joins TRBV5-1 to TRBJ2-2; a weak D match, TRBD1 (5 bases). Germline CDR1 reads SGHRS; CDR2 reads YFSETQ. This CDR3 contains 15 residues. V was cut by 4 bases and J by 0 bases, with 10 bases left in between. CDR3 in amino acids: CASSPQGPNTGELFF. CDR3 bases read: TGCGCCAGCAGCCCCCAGGGCCCGAACACCGGGGAG.

This clone was counted many times. Here the CDR3 reads CASSESRAPAADTQYF. CDR3 bases read: TGCGCCAGCAGTGAGTCCAGGGCTCCCGCGGCAGATACG. The chain carries TRBV10-1 and TRBJ2-3; D might be TRBD1 (5 bases). The CDR3 end lies 3 residues beyond the end of the read and is filled in from the germline J gene. The CDR3 spans 16 residues. Germline values: CDR1 WNHNN, CDR2 SYGVQD (reference sequence). The ends were cut back, 0 bases at V and 4 bases at J, with 14 bases in the middle.

This clone showed up many times. Read sequence stops 3 residues before the CDR3 end, and the germline J gene provides the missing end. The rearrangement uses TRBV14 and TRBJ2-7, with D perhaps matching TRBD1 (6 bases). The germline V gene encodes CDR1 SGHDN and CDR2 FVKESK. This CDR3 has 16 amino acids. The V end lost 3 bases, the J end lost 2 bases, and 17 bases lay between the germline ends. CDR3 amino acids: CASSHVRQASPYEQYF. Incomplete CDR3 DNA: TGTGCCAGCAGCCATGTTCGACAGGCATCACCCTACGAG.

This clone was counted ten times or more. The read ends 3 residues early relative to the CDR3; the germline J gene fills the gap. V usage is TRBV12-3 or TRBV12-4 and J usage is TRBJ2-3, with 11 bases aligning to TRBD2. The CDR3 consists of 16 residues. J gave up 6 bases and V 8 bases, and 13 bases lay outside the gene matches. The sequenced CDR3 bases are TGTGCCAGCCCTCTTTCACTAGCGGGGGTAGGGGATACG. Protein product: CASPLSLAGVGDT. The CDR3 in full is CASPLSLAGVGDTQYF.

In its sample, this clone was seen many times. The CDR3 end is not reached by the read, which stops 3 residues before it; the germline J gene fills it in. Distinct nucleotide sequences in the sample also encode this CDR3. The rearrangement links TRBV5-1 to TRBJ1-5, with 10 bases fitting TRBD1. The CDR3 covers 15 residues. The ends lost 2 bases at V and 2 bases at J; junction bases unmatched: 1. Germline V gives CDR1 SGHRS, CDR2 YFSETQ. The covered CDR3 bases are TGCGCCAGCAGCTTAGGGACAGGGGGCAATCAGCCC. Its translation: CASSLGTGGNQP. Given in full, the CDR3 is CASSLGTGGNQPQHF.

This clone was seen ten or more times. The observed sequence ends 3 residues before the CDR3 terminus, with the missing tail filled in from the germline J gene. Other nucleotide sequences in the sample specify the same CDR3. The chain has TRBV5-5 and TRBJ2-7, with D perhaps TRBD2 (6 bases). The CDR3 is made up of 15 amino acids. V was trimmed by 1 base and J by 0 bases, leaving 11 bases between them. CDR1 is SGHKS, CDR2 YYEKEE, per germline (reference sequence). Partial CDR3 DNA: TGTGCCAGCAGCTTGACGGGGGATTACTCCTACGAG. It translates to CASSLTGDYSYE. The whole CDR3 is CASSLTGDYSYEQYF.

On this clone: From the germline J gene comes the end of the CDR3, since the read stops 3 residues before it. V is TRBV30 and J is TRBJ2-4; D remains ambiguous. The CDR3 consists of 12 residues. From germline, CDR1 is GTSNPN and CDR2 SVGIG (reference sequence). CDR3 residues: CAWKWRFYGQYF. CDR3 bases read: TGTGCCTGGAAATGGCGGTTCTATGGT.

This clone was seen ten or more times. The CDR3 end is not reached by the read, which stops 3 residues before it; the germline J gene fills it in. V and J are TRBV28 and TRBJ2-1, with 9 nucleotides matching TRBD1. CDR3 length: 14 amino acids. Germline CDR1 reads MDHEN; CDR2 reads SYDVKM. V shed 6 bases and J 9 bases; nucleotides not matched to a gene: 9. The sequenced part of the CDR3 DNA is TGTGCCAGCAGCTGGGACAGGGTTGGGGGTGAG. Translated: CASSWDRVGGE. From start to end, the CDR3 is CASSWDRVGGEQFF.

This clone was detected ten times or more. Read sequence stops 3 residues before the CDR3 end, and the germline J gene provides the missing end. The chain employs TRBV5-1 and TRBJ2-5, with 7 bases fitting TRBD1. Germline V gene lookup returns CDR1 SGHRS and CDR2 YFSETQ. The CDR3 runs 15 residues. The V gene end was trimmed by 1 base and the J gene end by 4 bases; junction bases not matched to a gene: 7. Incomplete CDR3 DNA: TGCGCCAGCAGCTTGAGAAGGGGGCCTCGAGAGACC. This encodes CASSLRRGPRET. The full CDR3 protein is CASSLRRGPRETQYF.

This clone showed up many times. The sequenced fragment ends 3 residues before the CDR3 boundary, so the rest is inferred from the germline J gene. The chain employs TRBV2 and TRBJ2-3; the D gene is possibly TRBD2 (5 bases). Germline CDR1 reads SNHLY; CDR2 reads FYNNEI. The V end was cut by 8 bases, the J end by 2 bases, with 17 bases between. The CDR3 has 15 residues. The sequenced part of the CDR3 DNA is TGTGCCAGCCGAGGCCTCGGACTCTACACAGATACG. This gives the protein CASRGLGLYTDT. The full CDR3 sequence reads CASRGLGLYTDTQYF. Together with reference TRBV2 and TRBJ2-3, the CDR3 gives the full variable domain: EPEVTQTPSHQVTQMGQEVILRCVPISNHLYFYWYRQILGQKVEFLVSFYNNEISEKSEIFDDQFSVERPDGSNFTLKIRSTKLEDSAMYFCASRGLGLYTDTQYFGPGTRLTVL.

This clone was seen repeatedly, ten times or more. Sequencing ends 3 residues short of the CDR3 end; the germline J gene provides the rest. The gene calls are TRBV12-3 or TRBV12-4 and TRBJ2-3, with a tentative D call TRBD2 (6 bases). The germline V and J ends were trimmed by 6 bases and 3 bases, with 16 bases remaining between them. The CDR3 runs to 15 residues. The CDR3 sequence is CASSHTKEGTDTQYF. The part of the CDR3 DNA that was read is TGTGCCAGCAGCCACACCAAGGAGGGGACAGATACG.

This clone was detected ten times or more. The read terminates 3 residues ahead of where the CDR3 ends, so the germline J gene completes it. The V call is TRBV24-1, the J call TRBJ2-2; possibly TRBD1 for D (6 bases). This CDR3 comprises 13 residues. Trimming pared 7 bases from V and 4 bases from J, leaving 9 bases between. Germline assignment: CDR1 KGHDR and CDR2 SFDVKD. Partial CDR3 DNA: TGTGCCACCAGGCAGGGGTCCACCGGGGAG. Translation gives CATRQGSTGE. The complete CDR3 reads CATRQGSTGELFF.

This clone was recorded many times. Coverage ceases 3 residues before the CDR3 finishes, and the germline J gene fills in the end. The chain is built from TRBV2 and TRBJ1-6, with TRBD1 as a possible D gene (6 bases). CDR1 is SNHLY and CDR2 is FYNNEI in the germline V gene. This CDR3 has 13 amino acids. With 6 bases removed from V and 12 bases from J, the gap between germline ends came to 15 bases. The sequenced CDR3 bases are TGTGCCAGCAGAGAGACAGGTTTCGGACCC. This sequence encodes CASRETGFGP. The CDR3, in full, reads CASRETGFGPLHF. Full variable domain (remainder filled in from reference TRBV2 and TRBJ1-6): EPEVTQTPSHQVTQMGQEVILRCVPISNHLYFYWYRQILGQKVEFLVSFYNNEISEKSEIFDDQFSVERPDGSNFTLKIRSTKLEDSAMYFCASRETGFGPLHFGNGTRLTVT.

Ten or more counts support this clone. The observed sequence ends 3 residues before the CDR3 terminus, with the missing tail filled in from the germline J gene. J is TRBJ1-2 and V is TRBV18, with 7 bases aligning to TRBD1. Germline CDR1 KGHSH, CDR2 LQKENI. This CDR3 contains 14 residues. The CDR3 loop is CASSLRQGNEGYTF. The CDR3 DNA, read in part, is TGTGCCAGCTCATTACGACAGGGCAATGAGGGC.

In its sample, this clone was seen a few times. The sequenced fragment ends 3 residues before the CDR3 boundary, so the rest is inferred from the germline J gene. The chain joins TRBV7-3 to TRBJ2-5, with D possibly matching TRBD2 (6 bases). The CDR3 spans 16 residues. Germline-derived CDR1 and CDR2 are SGHTA and FQGTGA. CDR3 DNA (partial): TGTGCCAGCAGCTTAAATGGCCGGAGGGGCACAGATACC. As protein: CASSLNGRRGTDT. The whole CDR3 region reads CASSLNGRRGTDTQYF.

Only a few counts were recorded for this clone. Coverage ceases 3 residues before the CDR3 finishes, and the germline J gene fills in the end. V and J are TRBV30 and TRBJ1-1, with D perhaps TRBD1 (5 bases). Germline CDR1 GTSNPN, CDR2 SVGIG (reference sequence). The CDR3 spans 10 residues. CDR3 region: CAWLNQGAFF. CDR3 DNA (partial): TGTGCCTGGCTTAATCAGGGC.

This clone was observed many times. The DNA read from the CDR3 is TGCAGTGCTAGTCTAGGCTATGAG. It yields the protein CSASLGYE. From start to end, the CDR3 is CSASLGYEQFF. This chain joins TRBV20-1 and TRBJ2-1; D call uncertain. The observed sequence ends 3 residues before the CDR3 terminus, with the missing tail filled in from the germline J gene. This CDR3 is 11 amino acids long. Germline lookup yields CDR1 DFQATT and CDR2 SNEGSKA (reference sequence). V lost 3 bases, J lost 8 bases, and 8 bases lay in between.

The sample holds many counts of this clone. Read data end 3 residues before the CDR3 end; the end is taken from the germline J gene. The genes are TRBV7-9 and TRBJ1-1; D is perhaps TRBD1 (5 bases). The germline V gene has CDR1 SEHNR and CDR2 FQNEAQ (reference sequence). The CDR3 is 13 residues long. With 6 bases removed from V and 3 bases from J, the gap between germline ends came to 11 bases. The covered CDR3 bases are TGTGCCAGCAGACAGGATTCGGACACTGAA. Translating it yields CASRQDSDTE. The entire CDR3 is CASRQDSDTEAFF.

This clone was seen many times. Read sequence stops 3 residues before the CDR3 end, and the germline J gene provides the missing end. The V and J genes are TRBV11-2 and TRBJ1-1; a possible D gene is TRBD1 (6 bases). The CDR3 runs 15 residues. The V and J ends lost 5 bases and 3 bases respectively, with 16 bases between them. Germline V gene sequence: CDR1 SGHAT, CDR2 FQNNGV. Partial CDR3 DNA: TGTGCCAGCAGCCCCAGGCGGGGGGCGCACACTGAA. Residues: CASSPRRGAHTE. The full-length CDR3 reads as CASSPRRGAHTEAFF.